This T cell receptor (beta chain) originates from a study of blood T cell repertoires in COVID-19. The germline gives CDR1 SNHLY, CDR2 FYNNEI. The CDR3 has 14 residues. V was clipped by 4 bases and J by 0 bases, with 8 bases between them. The method was immunoSEQ multiplex PCR; TCRdb's version includes in-frame clones alone and lacks a portion of them. The repertoire has about 240,000 clones, roughly 83% of them found once; the top ten carry approximately 9.6%. The clonotype was recovered from a woman older than 75 with acute or convalescent COVID-19. Sequencing used peripheral blood. The chain links TRBV2 to TRBJ2-3; D remains ambiguous. As DNA, the CDR3 is TGTGCCAGCAGTGTCAGACACAGCACAGATACGCAGTATTTT. Translated, it gives CASSVRHSTDTQYF.